These T cell receptor beta chains were read from a single sample in a study of a mutant IDH1 vaccine in newly diagnosed glioma. Their specific antigens are unknown. Clones were read by immunoSEQ multiplex PCR, and TCRdb kept only the in-frame ones, dropping some. In the table there are about 50,000 clones, less than 85% of which are singletons. Sequencing was performed on PBMCs, taken from a glioma patient whose treatment included an IDH1 peptide vaccine. Source of these receptors: a woman aged 30 to 39 with glioma. Some clones in this sample may be carry-over from other donors' samples. CDR3s include the opening cysteine and the closing phenylalanine or tryptophan. A D gene is named only where the DNA matches it firmly. Not every row has a clone size; where given, it reads once, few, many or a size class.

D	V	J	size	DNA	CDR3
TRBD1	TRBV6-5	TRBJ2-2	-	TGTGCCAGCAGTTACGGGGACAGGGGACCCGGGGAGCTGTTTTTT	CASSYGDRGPGELFF
TRBD1	TRBV7-8	TRBJ1-1	-	TGTGCCAGCAGCCTACAGGGGCAGGACCAAACTGAAGCTTTCTTT	CASSLQGQDQTEAFF
TRBD1	TRBV19	TRBJ2-3	-	TGTGCCAGTAGTCTCCGGGACAGGGGGACAGATACGCAGTATTTT	CASSLRDRGTDTQYF
-	TRBV10-3	TRBJ1-3	-	TGTGCCGTTAGACCCGGGGACATATCCTCTGGAAACACCATATATTTT	CAVRPGDISSGNTIYF
TRBD2	TRBV7-8	TRBJ2-1	-	TGTGCCAGCGCTCTCACGGAGCGGGATATCTACAATGAGCAGTTCTTC	CASALTERDIYNEQFF
TRBD2	TRBV30	TRBJ2-7	-	TGTGCCTGGAGTGTGGGCCTAGCGGGAAACTACGAGCAGTACTTC	CAWSVGLAGNYEQYF
TRBD2	TRBV4-1	TRBJ2-7	-	TGCGCCAGCAGCCGAGGACTAGCGGGAGGATCGGGCTACGAGCAGTACTTC	CASSRGLAGGSGYEQYF
TRBD2	TRBV5-6	TRBJ2-1	-	TGTGCCAGCAGCTTATGGGTGCGTGGGCGGGGGGAGCAGTTCTTC	CASSLWVRGRGEQFF
-	TRBV4-1	TRBJ2-7	few	TGCGCCAGCAGCCAAACCAGCGACTCCTACGAGCAGTACTTC	CASSQTSDSYEQYF
-	TRBV14	TRBJ2-3	-	TGTGCCAGCAGCCAACCACGGGACTCCGGGAGCGGCACAGATACGCAGTATTTT	CASSQPRDSGSGTDTQYF
-	TRBV19	TRBJ2-1	few	TGTGCCAGTAGTTCGTGGGCGGGCCTCCAAAATGAGCAGTTCTTC	CASSSWAGLQNEQFF
TRBD2	TRBV30	TRBJ2-7	-	TGTGCCTGGAGTATTCCGAGGGAGGTCGGGAGGGACTACGAGCAGTACTTC	CAWSIPREVGRDYEQYF
-	TRBV29-1	TRBJ1-2	few	TGCAGCGTTGAAAGCGATAACTATGGCTACACCTTC	CSVESDNYGYTF
TRBD2	TRBV2	TRBJ2-4	-	TGTGCCAGCAGCGTTACTAGCGGACTAGCCAAAAACATTCAGTACTTC	CASSVTSGLAKNIQYF
TRBD2	TRBV9	TRBJ2-7	-	TGTGCCAGCAGTCCCTCCAGCGGGAGGGCTTCCTACGAGCAGTACTTC	CASSPSSGRASYEQYF
-	TRBV7-3	TRBJ2-3	-	TGTGCCAGCAGCTTAGGTGGCACAGATACGCAGTATTTT	CASSLGGTDTQYF
-	TRBV4-1	TRBJ2-5	-	TGCGCCAGCAGCCTGCGGAGGGGGTCGGCAGAGACCCAGTACTTC	CASSLRRGSAETQYF
-	TRBV19	TRBJ2-2	few	TGTGCCAGTAGTATAATGGCTCCCGGCGGCACCGGGGAGCTGTTTTTT	CASSIMAPGGTGELFF
TRBD2	TRBV27	TRBJ2-3	-	TGTGCCAGCAGTTCCCTCGGACTAGCGGGAGGTACAGATACGCAGTATTTT	CASSSLGLAGGTDTQYF